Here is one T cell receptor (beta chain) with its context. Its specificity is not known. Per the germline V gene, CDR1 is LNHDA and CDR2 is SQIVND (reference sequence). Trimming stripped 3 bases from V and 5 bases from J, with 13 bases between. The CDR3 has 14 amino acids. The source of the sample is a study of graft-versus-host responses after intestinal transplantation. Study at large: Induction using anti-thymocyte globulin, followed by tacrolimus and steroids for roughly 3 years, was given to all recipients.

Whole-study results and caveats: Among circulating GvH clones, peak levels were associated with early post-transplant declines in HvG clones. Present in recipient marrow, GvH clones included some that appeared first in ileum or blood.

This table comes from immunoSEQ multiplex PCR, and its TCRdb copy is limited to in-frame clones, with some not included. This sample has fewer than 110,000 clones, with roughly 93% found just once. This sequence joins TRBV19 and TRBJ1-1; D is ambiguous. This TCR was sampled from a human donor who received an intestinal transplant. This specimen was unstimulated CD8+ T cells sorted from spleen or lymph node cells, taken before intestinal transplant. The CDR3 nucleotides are TGTGCCAGTAGTATCGCGGGGTCAGGTACTGAAGCTTTCTTT. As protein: CASSIAGSGTEAFF.